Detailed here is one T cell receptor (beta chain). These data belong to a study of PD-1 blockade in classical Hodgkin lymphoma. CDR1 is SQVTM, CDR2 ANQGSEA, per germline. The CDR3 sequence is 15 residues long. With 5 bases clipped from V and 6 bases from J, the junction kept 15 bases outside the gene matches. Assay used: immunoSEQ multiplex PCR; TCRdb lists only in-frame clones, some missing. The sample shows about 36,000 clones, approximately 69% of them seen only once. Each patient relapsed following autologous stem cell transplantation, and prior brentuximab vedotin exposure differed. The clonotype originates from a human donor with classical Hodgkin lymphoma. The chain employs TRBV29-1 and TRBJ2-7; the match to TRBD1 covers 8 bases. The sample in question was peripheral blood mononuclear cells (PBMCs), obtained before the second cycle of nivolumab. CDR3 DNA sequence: TGCAGCGTTAGAAAAACCCGGGACAGGAGTTCCGAGCAGTACTTC. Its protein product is CSVRKTRDRSSEQYF.